This is a list of T cell receptor beta chains from one sample in a study of vaccination and CD4 T cells after COVID-19. These receptors have no identified antigens. TCRdb fed the PCR reads into MiXCR, producing one record per CDR3 protein. The sample holds about 18,000 distinct CDR3 sequences, around 58% seen once. Sequenced input: CD4+ T cells from blood, cultured in vitro. Every receptor here comes from a human donor who had recovered from COVID-19. The CDR3 runs from the conserved cysteine through the conserved F or W. A D gene is named only where the DNA matches it firmly. The size entry is marked missing in some rows and otherwise reads once, few, many or a size class.

J gene: TRBJ1-3; D gene: .; V gene: TRBV27; clone size: few; CDR3 protein: CASSLGWQTVGNTIYF; CDR3 DNA: TGTGCCAGCAGTTTAGGGTGGCAGACAGTTGGAAACACCATATATTTT
J gene: TRBJ2-7; D gene: .; V gene: TRBV5-4; clone size: few; CDR3 protein: CASSLAQGTHYEQYF; CDR3 DNA: TGTGCCAGCAGCTTGGCGCAGGGTACCCATTACGAGCAGTACTTC
J gene: TRBJ1-6; D gene: .; V gene: TRBV28; clone size: .; CDR3 protein: CASSFGDGYSPLHF; CDR3 DNA: TGTGCCAGCAGTTTTGGGGACGGTTATTCACCCCTCCACTTT
J gene: TRBJ2-5; D gene: .; V gene: TRBV5-4; clone size: .; CDR3 protein: CASSPGPTGTPQETQYF; CDR3 DNA: TGTGCCAGCAGCCCGGGGCCAACGGGGACCCCGCAAGAGACCCAGTACTTC
J gene: TRBJ2-1; D gene: .; V gene: TRBV20-1; clone size: .; CDR3 protein: CSAQQGVDPSYNEQFF; CDR3 DNA: TGCAGTGCCCAGCAAGGGGTGGACCCCTCCTACAATGAGCAGTTCTTC
J gene: TRBJ2-7; D gene: .; V gene: TRBV5-1; clone size: .; CDR3 protein: CASTIGTSTYEQYF; CDR3 DNA: TGCGCCAGCACCATAGGGACCTCCACCTACGAGCAGTACTTC
J gene: TRBJ2-7; D gene: .; V gene: TRBV30; clone size: .; CDR3 protein: CAWRITGTSYEQYF; CDR3 DNA: TGTGCCTGGAGAATTACAGGGACCTCCTACGAGCAGTACTTC
J gene: TRBJ1-1; D gene: .; V gene: TRBV3-1; clone size: .; CDR3 protein: CASSQWGPGTEAFF; CDR3 DNA: TGTGCCAGCAGCCAATGGGGGCCCGGCACTGAAGCTTTCTTT
J gene: TRBJ2-4; D gene: TRBD1; V gene: TRBV5-4; clone size: .; CDR3 protein: CASSPDREGAKNIQYF; CDR3 DNA: TGTGCCAGCAGCCCCGACAGGGAAGGGGCCAAAAACATTCAGTACTTC
J gene: TRBJ2-3; D gene: .; V gene: TRBV24-1; clone size: .; CDR3 protein: CATSDLEFGGTDTQYF; CDR3 DNA: TGTGCCACCAGTGACTTGGAGTTTGGGGGCACAGATACGCAGTATTTT
J gene: TRBJ2-1; D gene: TRBD1; V gene: TRBV7-3; clone size: few; CDR3 protein: CASSSGQGNNEQFF; CDR3 DNA: TGTGCCAGCAGCTCCGGACAGGGCAACAATGAGCAGTTCTTC
J gene: TRBJ1-3; D gene: .; V gene: TRBV5-4; clone size: .; CDR3 protein: CASSLGGSSGNTIYF; CDR3 DNA: TGTGCCAGCAGCTTAGGTGGCAGCTCTGGAAACACCATATATTTT
J gene: TRBJ2-1; D gene: TRBD1; V gene: TRBV7-2; clone size: .; CDR3 protein: CASSLVSGQGRNEQFF; CDR3 DNA: TGTGCCAGCAGCTTAGTTTCGGGACAGGGTCGCAATGAGCAGTTCTTC
J gene: TRBJ2-5; D gene: .; V gene: TRBV6-1; clone size: .; CDR3 protein: CASSGGRYQETQYF; CDR3 DNA: TGTGCCAGCAGTGGCGGTCGGTACCAAGAGACCCAGTACTTC
J gene: TRBJ2-1; D gene: .; V gene: TRBV20-1; clone size: few; CDR3 protein: CSAPRGPMSEQFF; CDR3 DNA: TGCAGTGCTCCTCGGGGGCCAATGAGTGAGCAGTTCTTC
J gene: TRBJ2-3; D gene: .; V gene: TRBV11-2; clone size: .; CDR3 protein: CASSQYPGRSTDTQYF; CDR3 DNA: TGTGCCAGCAGCCAATATCCGGGACGGTCCACAGATACGCAGTATTTT
J gene: TRBJ2-5; D gene: .; V gene: TRBV2; clone size: once; CDR3 protein: CASSPMQVRETQYF; CDR3 DNA: TGTGCCAGCAGTCCTATGCAGGTTCGAGAGACCCAGTACTTC
J gene: TRBJ2-2; D gene: TRBD1; V gene: TRBV7-3; clone size: .; CDR3 protein: CASKGAPNTGELFF; CDR3 DNA: TGTGCCAGCAAGGGGGCCCCCAACACCGGGGAGCTGTTTTTT
J gene: TRBJ2-7; D gene: TRBD2; V gene: TRBV6-1; clone size: .; CDR3 protein: CASSPYPGREGREQYF; CDR3 DNA: TGTGCCAGCAGCCCCTACCCGGGGCGGGAGGGCCGTGAGCAGTACTTC
J gene: TRBJ1-2; D gene: .; V gene: TRBV11-3; clone size: .; CDR3 protein: CASRGFYGYTF; CDR3 DNA: TGTGCCAGCAGGGGGTTCTATGGCTACACCTTC
J gene: TRBJ2-5; D gene: .; V gene: TRBV5-1; clone size: .; CDR3 protein: CASSLLGFGETQYF; CDR3 DNA: TGCGCCAGCAGCTTACTAGGCTTCGGAGAGACCCAGTACTTC
J gene: TRBJ2-5; D gene: .; V gene: TRBV6-2/TRBV6-3; clone size: .; CDR3 protein: CASSYSLGSRDQETQYF; CDR3 DNA: TGTGCCAGCAGTTACTCCTTAGGTTCTAGAGACCAAGAGACCCAGTACTTC
J gene: TRBJ1-5; D gene: .; V gene: TRBV6-2/TRBV6-3; clone size: few; CDR3 protein: CASTPRGDSNQPQHF; CDR3 DNA: TGTGCCAGCACCCCGAGGGGGGATAGCAATCAGCCCCAGCATTTT
J gene: TRBJ2-7; D gene: .; V gene: TRBV12-3/TRBV12-4; clone size: .; CDR3 protein: CASSFAGYEQYF; CDR3 DNA: TGTGCCAGCAGTTTCGCAGGATACGAGCAGTACTTC
J gene: TRBJ2-5; D gene: .; V gene: TRBV27; clone size: few; CDR3 protein: CASSPGQETQYF; CDR3 DNA: TGTGCCAGCAGTCCCGGGCAAGAGACCCAGTACTTC
J gene: TRBJ2-3; D gene: .; V gene: TRBV20-1; clone size: .; CDR3 protein: CSATGITDTQYF; CDR3 DNA: TGCAGTGCTACGGGGATCACAGATACGCAGTATTTT
J gene: TRBJ1-2; D gene: .; V gene: TRBV28; clone size: .; CDR3 protein: CASSLWDSDGYTF; CDR3 DNA: TGTGCCAGCAGTTTATGGGACAGCGACGGCTACACCTTC
J gene: TRBJ1-5; D gene: .; V gene: TRBV20-1; clone size: .; CDR3 protein: CSAAFPGGNQPQHF; CDR3 DNA: TGCAGTGCGGCCTTCCCTGGGGGCAATCAGCCCCAGCATTTT
J gene: TRBJ1-1; D gene: TRBD1; V gene: TRBV7-3; clone size: .; CDR3 protein: CASSLQGTMNTEAFF; CDR3 DNA: TGTGCCAGCAGCCTACAGGGGACCATGAACACTGAAGCTTTCTTT
J gene: TRBJ2-6; D gene: .; V gene: TRBV10-3; clone size: .; CDR3 protein: CAISDRQLSGANVLTF; CDR3 DNA: TGTGCCATCAGTGACCGACAACTGTCTGGGGCCAACGTCCTGACTTTC
J gene: TRBJ1-3; D gene: .; V gene: TRBV20-1; clone size: .; CDR3 protein: CSARTPLQDSGNTIYF; CDR3 DNA: TGCAGTGCCCGGACCCCTTTACAGGACTCTGGAAACACCATATATTTT
J gene: TRBJ1-5; D gene: .; V gene: TRBV19; clone size: .; CDR3 protein: CASNGKGGYSNQPQHF; CDR3 DNA: TGTGCCAGTAACGGCAAGGGGGGTTATAGCAATCAGCCCCAGCATTTT
J gene: TRBJ1-5; D gene: .; V gene: TRBV30; clone size: few; CDR3 protein: CAWSGDSNQPQHF; CDR3 DNA: TGTGCCTGGAGTGGGGATAGCAATCAGCCCCAGCATTTT
J gene: TRBJ1-6; D gene: .; V gene: TRBV11-2; clone size: .; CDR3 protein: CASSPTGNSPLHF; CDR3 DNA: TGTGCCAGCAGCCCAACTGGTAATTCACCCCTCCACTTT
J gene: TRBJ1-1; D gene: .; V gene: TRBV7-8; clone size: .; CDR3 protein: CASSLAGDTEAFF; CDR3 DNA: TGTGCCAGCAGCTTAGCGGGGGACACTGAAGCTTTCTTT
J gene: TRBJ2-1; D gene: TRBD2; V gene: TRBV6-4; clone size: .; CDR3 protein: CASSALAGSYNEQFF; CDR3 DNA: TGTGCCAGCAGTGCCCTAGCGGGGTCATACAATGAGCAGTTCTTC
J gene: TRBJ1-1; D gene: .; V gene: TRBV28; clone size: .; CDR3 protein: CASSPWKGKQNTEAFF; CDR3 DNA: TGTGCCAGCAGCCCCTGGAAGGGAAAGCAGAACACTGAAGCTTTCTTT
J gene: TRBJ1-1; D gene: TRBD1; V gene: TRBV6-5; clone size: .; CDR3 protein: CASSYSGQENTEAFF; CDR3 DNA: TGTGCCAGCAGTTATTCCGGACAGGAGAACACTGAAGCTTTCTTT
J gene: TRBJ2-1; D gene: .; V gene: TRBV20-1; clone size: .; CDR3 protein: CSATPGSGYKLNEQFF; CDR3 DNA: TGCAGTGCTACCCCCGGGAGCGGGTATAAGTTGAATGAGCAGTTCTTC
J gene: TRBJ2-3; D gene: .; V gene: TRBV20-1; clone size: .; CDR3 protein: CSALWAGRSDTQYF; CDR3 DNA: TGCAGTGCTCTCTGGGCAGGGCGGAGTGATACGCAGTATTTT
J gene: TRBJ1-6; D gene: .; V gene: TRBV19; clone size: few; CDR3 protein: CASSISGGSRNSPLHF; CDR3 DNA: TGTGCCAGTAGTATCTCGGGGGGCTCGAGAAATTCACCCCTCCACTTT
J gene: TRBJ2-1; D gene: .; V gene: TRBV20-1; clone size: .; CDR3 protein: CSARDPIIADNEQFF; CDR3 DNA: TGCAGTGCTAGAGATCCGATTATAGCGGACAATGAGCAGTTCTTC
J gene: TRBJ2-2; D gene: .; V gene: TRBV11-3; clone size: .; CDR3 protein: CASSFGSSNTGELFF; CDR3 DNA: TGTGCCAGCAGCTTCGGGTCCTCGAACACCGGGGAGCTGTTTTTT
J gene: TRBJ2-1; D gene: TRBD2; V gene: TRBV20-1; clone size: .; CDR3 protein: CSAGGLAGTYNEQFF; CDR3 DNA: TGCAGTGCTGGAGGACTAGCGGGGACCTACAATGAGCAGTTCTTC
J gene: TRBJ2-5; D gene: .; V gene: TRBV7-8; clone size: .; CDR3 protein: CASSLDQQTQYF; CDR3 DNA: TGTGCCAGCAGCTTAGATCAACAGACCCAGTACTTC
J gene: TRBJ1-2; D gene: TRBD1; V gene: TRBV10-1; clone size: .; CDR3 protein: CASGRDRVGYGYTF; CDR3 DNA: TGCGCCAGCGGCCGCGACAGGGTTGGCTATGGCTACACCTTC
J gene: TRBJ1-5; D gene: TRBD1; V gene: TRBV6-2/TRBV6-3; clone size: .; CDR3 protein: CASSYGRTGEVQPQHF; CDR3 DNA: TGTGCCAGCAGTTATGGTAGGACAGGGGAAGTGCAGCCCCAGCATTTT
J gene: TRBJ1-4; D gene: TRBD1; V gene: TRBV7-9; clone size: .; CDR3 protein: CASSLGGAGGASKLFF; CDR3 DNA: TGTGCCAGCAGCTTAGGAGGTGCAGGGGGCGCCTCAAAACTGTTTTTT
J gene: TRBJ2-7; D gene: TRBD1; V gene: TRBV12-3/TRBV12-4; clone size: few; CDR3 protein: CASSLQGAPYEQYF; CDR3 DNA: TGTGCCAGCAGCCTACAGGGGGCACCCTACGAGCAGTACTTC